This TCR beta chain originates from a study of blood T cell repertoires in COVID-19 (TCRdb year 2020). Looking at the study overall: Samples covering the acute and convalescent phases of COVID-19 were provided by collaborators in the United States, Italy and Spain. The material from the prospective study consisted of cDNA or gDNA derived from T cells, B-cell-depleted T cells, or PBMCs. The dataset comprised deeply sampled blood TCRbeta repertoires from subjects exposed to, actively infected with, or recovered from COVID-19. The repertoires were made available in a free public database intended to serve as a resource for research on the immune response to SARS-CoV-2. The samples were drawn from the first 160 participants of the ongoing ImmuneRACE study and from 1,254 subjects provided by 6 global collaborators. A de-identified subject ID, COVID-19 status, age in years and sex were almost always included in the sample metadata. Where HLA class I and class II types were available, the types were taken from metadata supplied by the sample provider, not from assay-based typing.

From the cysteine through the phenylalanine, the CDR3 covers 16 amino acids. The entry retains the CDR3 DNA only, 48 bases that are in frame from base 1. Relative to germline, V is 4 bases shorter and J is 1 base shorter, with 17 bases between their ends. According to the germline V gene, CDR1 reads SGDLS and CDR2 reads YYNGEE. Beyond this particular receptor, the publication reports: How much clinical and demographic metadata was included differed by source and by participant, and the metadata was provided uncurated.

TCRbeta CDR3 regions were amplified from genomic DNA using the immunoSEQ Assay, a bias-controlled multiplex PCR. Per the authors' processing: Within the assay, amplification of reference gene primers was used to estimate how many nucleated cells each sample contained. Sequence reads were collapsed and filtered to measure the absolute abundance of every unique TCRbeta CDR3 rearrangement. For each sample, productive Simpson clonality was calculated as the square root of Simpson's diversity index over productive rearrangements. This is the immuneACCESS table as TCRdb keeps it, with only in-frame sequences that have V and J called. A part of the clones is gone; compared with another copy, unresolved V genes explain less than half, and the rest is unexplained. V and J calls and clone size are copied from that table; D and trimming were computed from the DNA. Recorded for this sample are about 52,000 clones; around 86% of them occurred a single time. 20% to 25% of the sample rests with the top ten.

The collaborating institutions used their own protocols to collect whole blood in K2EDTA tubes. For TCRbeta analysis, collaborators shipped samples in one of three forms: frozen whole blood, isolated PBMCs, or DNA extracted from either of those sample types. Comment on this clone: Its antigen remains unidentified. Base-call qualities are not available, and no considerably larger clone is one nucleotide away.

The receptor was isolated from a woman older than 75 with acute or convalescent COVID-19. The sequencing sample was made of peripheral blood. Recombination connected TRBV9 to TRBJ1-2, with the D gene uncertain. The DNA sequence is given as TGTGCCAGCAGCCTCGGAGGGAGCCGTCGTAACTATGGCTACACCTTC. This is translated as CASSLGGSRRNYGYTF. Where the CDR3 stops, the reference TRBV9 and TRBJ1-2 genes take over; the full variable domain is DSGVTQTPKHLITATGQRVTLRCSPRSGDLSVYWYQQSLDQGLQFLIQYYNGEERAKGNILERFSAQQFPDLHSELNLSSLELGDSALYFCASSLGGSRRNYGYTFGSGTRLTVV.